Shown below are 20 T cell receptor beta chains from a single sample sequenced in a study of blood T cell repertoires in COVID-19. Only in-frame clones appear in the TCRdb table, and some are missing; sequencing was by immunoSEQ multiplex PCR. The table has 140,000 or so clones, approximately 73% seen once; the top ten hold 3.5% to 4.5%. Specimen: peripheral blood. The source is a man between 60 and 75 years old with acute or convalescent COVID-19.

The genes are TRBV5-1 and TRBJ2-3, with TRBD2 as a possible D gene (6 bases). CDR3 length equals 15 residues. With 0 bases removed from V and 2 bases from J, the gap between germline ends came to 10 bases. Germline V gives CDR1 SGHRS, CDR2 YFSETQ. As DNA, the CDR3 is TGCGCCAGCAGCTTGGGGACTACTAACACAGATACGCAGTATTTT. This gives the protein CASSLGTTNTDTQYF. Filled out from reference TRBV5-1 and TRBJ2-3, the complete variable domain reads KAGVTQTPRYLIKTRGQQVTLSCSPISGHRSVSWYQQTPGQGLQFLFEYFSETQRNKGNFPGRFSGRQFSNSRSEMNVSTLELGDSALYLCASSLGTTNTDTQYFGPGTRLTVL.

This clone was seen only once. The rearrangement joins TRBV29-1 to TRBJ1-2; D is undetermined. The germline V gene has CDR1 SQVTM and CDR2 ANQGSEA. The ends were cut back, 4 bases at V and 2 bases at J, with 11 bases in the middle. This CDR3 has 13 amino acids. Here the CDR3 reads CSVVAGSNYGYTF. CDR3 nucleotides: TGCAGCGTTGTTGCGGGATCCAACTATGGCTACACCTTC. The entire variable domain, with the rest obtained from reference TRBV29-1 and TRBJ1-2, is as follows: SAVISQKPSRDICQRGTSLTIQCQVDSQVTMMFWYRQQPGQSLTLIATANQGSEATYESGFVIDKFPISRPNLTFSTLTVSNMSPEDSSIYLCSVVAGSNYGYTFGSGTRLTVV.

The chain joins TRBV9 to TRBJ2-2, with D tentatively TRBD1 (6 bases). Germline V gives CDR1 SGDLS, CDR2 YYNGEE. CDR3 length equals 14 residues. With 0 bases removed from V and 8 bases from J, the gap between germline ends came to 11 bases. CDR3 sequence (DNA): TGTGCCAGCAGCGTAGCCAGGGGTCGGGGGGAGCTGTTTTTT. It translates to CASSVARGRGELFF.

V gene TRBV11-2 combines with J gene TRBJ1-2; D unclear. The V end lost 1 base, the J end lost 5 bases, and 20 bases lay between the germline ends. CDR1 is SGHAT, CDR2 FQNNGV, per germline. The CDR3 loop spans 17 amino acids. DNA of the CDR3: TGTGCCAGCAGCTTAGGAGGGTCGCCGCCTATGGGATATGGCTACACCTTC. Protein: CASSLGGSPPMGYGYTF. The full variable domain, rest sourced from reference TRBV11-2 and TRBJ1-2, is EAGVAQSPRYKIIEKRQSVAFWCNPISGHATLYWYQQILGQGPKLLIQFQNNGVVDDSQLPKDRFSAERLKGVDSTLKIQPAKLEDSAVYLCASSLGGSPPMGYGYTFGSGTRLTVV.

This clone was counted between two and nine times. The chain employs TRBV9 and TRBJ2-5; maybe TRBD1 (6 bases). Germline V gene data show CDR1 as SGDLS and CDR2 as YYNGEE. V lost 3 bases, J lost 5 bases, and 17 bases lay in between. This CDR3 has 15 residues. The CDR3 DNA follows: TGTGCCAGCAGCGGTACAATGGGGGCGCGGGAGACCCAGTACTTC. This gives the protein CASSGTMGARETQYF.

The chain recombines TRBV9 with TRBJ2-3, with 15 nucleotides matching TRBD2. CDR1 and CDR2 (germline): SGDLS, YYNGEE. CDR3 length: 17 amino acids. With 4 bases clipped from V and 4 bases from J, the junction kept 7 bases outside the gene matches. CDR3 DNA: TGTGCCAGCAGCATACGGACTAGCGGGAGGGCTTCAGATACGCAGTATTTT. It yields the protein CASSIRTSGRASDTQYF.

The chain uses TRBV2 and TRBJ2-3; 8 bases line up with TRBD2. The CDR3 length is 14 residues. The V segment lost 6 bases and the J segment 2 bases; nucleotides outside the gene matches: 4. Germline CDR1 SNHLY, CDR2 FYNNEI. CDR3 bases: TGTGCCAGCAGCTACGGGAGGGCCACAGATACGCAGTATTTT. As protein: CASSYGRATDTQYF. Variable domain in full (rest from reference TRBV2 and TRBJ2-3): EPEVTQTPSHQVTQMGQEVILRCVPISNHLYFYWYRQILGQKVEFLVSFYNNEISEKSEIFDDQFSVERPDGSNFTLKIRSTKLEDSAMYFCASSYGRATDTQYFGPGTRLTVL.

The chain has TRBV6-5 and TRBJ2-5, with D unresolved. Trimming shortened V by 0 bases and J by 1 base, and 6 bases separated the two germline ends. The germline V gene has CDR1 MNHEY and CDR2 SVGAGI. The CDR3 has 14 amino acids. CDR3 region: CASSYSSGQETQYF. CDR3 DNA: TGTGCCAGCAGTTACTCGTCCGGCCAAGAGACCCAGTACTTC.

This chain connects TRBV30 to TRBJ2-7; 10 positions match TRBD2. V lost 2 bases and J lost 3; bases outside the gene matches: 1. The germline gives CDR1 GTSNPN, CDR2 SVGIG (reference sequence). The CDR3 runs to 13 residues. The CDR3 loop is CAWSLAGGYEQYF. CDR3 coding DNA: TGTGCCTGGAGTTTAGCGGGAGGCTACGAGCAGTACTTC.

The table lists this clone with a few counts. The chain uses TRBV4-1 and TRBJ2-7; maybe TRBD1 (6 bases). Trimming pared 1 base from V and 3 bases from J, leaving 7 bases between. Germline CDR1 reads MGHRA; CDR2 reads YSYEKL. CDR3 size: 13 residues. CDR3 DNA: TGCGCCAGCAGCCAAGCCAGGGGCTACGAGCAGTACTTC. Encoded protein: CASSQARGYEQYF.

The CDR3 DNA reads TGCGCCAGCAGTTGGGGGGGTAACACCGGGGAGCTGTTTTTT. This sequence encodes CASSWGGNTGELFF. The chain links TRBV10-2 to TRBJ2-2; 7 bases agree with TRBD2. With V trimmed by 5 bases and J by 2 bases, 2 bases remained unmatched. The CDR3 has 14 amino acids. Germline CDR1 is WSHSY and CDR2 is SAAADI.

V and J are TRBV2 and TRBJ2-7; tentative D call: TRBD2 (6 bases). V lost 0 bases, J lost 4 bases, and 10 bases lay in between. CDR1 and CDR2 (germline): SNHLY, FYNNEI. The CDR3 covers 14 residues. CDR3 coding DNA: TGTGCCAGCAGTGAAGCGCTTCGGGGGTACGAGCAGTACTTC. The encoded protein is CASSEALRGYEQYF.

The chain recombines TRBV2 with TRBJ2-7; tentatively, D is TRBD2 (5 bases). This CDR3 has 12 amino acids. Between the trimmed V and J ends, which lost 8 bases and 2 bases, there was a span of 10 bases. Germline CDR1 and CDR2: SNHLY and FYNNEI. CDR3 sequence reads: CASGRGPYEQYF. The CDR3 nucleotides read TGTGCCAGCGGGAGAGGTCCCTACGAGCAGTACTTC.

The CDR3 loop is CASSRGTSYEQYF. The CDR3 region has the DNA TGCGCCAGCAGCCGTGGCACCTCCTACGAGCAGTACTTC. This chain joins TRBV4-1 and TRBJ2-7, with D hard to call. This CDR3 has 13 residues. Looked up from germline, CDR1 is MGHRA and CDR2 is YSYEKL. V was pared by 4 bases and J by 0 bases, with 7 bases between.

The chain employs TRBV29-1 and TRBJ2-7, with 11 bases lining up with TRBD2. V gave up 7 bases and J gave up 5 bases; unmatched junction bases: 16. The CDR3 length is 16 residues. Germline loops: CDR1 SQVTM, CDR2 ANQGSEA. This CDR3 reads CSACGLAGGPRDEQYF. The CDR3 nucleotides are TGCAGCGCCTGTGGTCTAGCGGGAGGCCCCCGGGACGAGCAGTACTTC.

The chain employs TRBV19 and TRBJ2-2, with 8 bases matching TRBD1. There are 17 residues in the CDR3. Per germline, CDR1 LNHDA and CDR2 SQIVND (reference sequence). The V gene end was trimmed by 3 bases and the J gene end by 7 bases; junction bases not matched to a gene: 13. CDR3 protein: CASSIRSRGLSGGELFF. DNA of the CDR3: TGTGCCAGTAGTATCAGAAGCAGGGGGCTTTCAGGCGGGGAGCTGTTTTTT.

V usage is TRBV5-8 and J usage is TRBJ1-5; D unclear. Trimming left V 4 bases short and J 0 bases short, with 14 bases between. The CDR3 contains 16 residues. In germline, CDR1 is SGHTS, CDR2 YDEGEE. The DNA of the CDR3 is TGTGCCAGCAGCGAGTATTATAGTGGTAGCAATCAGCCCCAGCATTTT. Translated: CASSEYYSGSNQPQHF.

This clone was observed a handful of times. This chain connects TRBV28 to TRBJ1-2; 8 nucleotides line up with TRBD1. The V segment lost 7 bases and the J segment 8 bases; nucleotides outside the gene matches: 9. CDR3 length: 13 residues. Germline V gene sequence: CDR1 MDHEN, CDR2 SYDVKM. CDR3 sequence: CASTAGTGSGYTF. As DNA, the CDR3 is TGTGCCAGCACCGCCGGGACAGGATCAGGCTACACCTTC.

The chain links TRBV28 to TRBJ1-1; D gene ambiguous. Germline loops: CDR1 MDHEN, CDR2 SYDVKM. The CDR3 spans 12 residues. Trimming took off 2 bases at V and 7 bases at J, with 8 bases between the two ends. The CDR3 spells CASSLLGSEAFF. The CDR3 bases are TGTGCCAGCAGTTTACTGGGCAGTGAAGCTTTCTTT. Filled out from reference TRBV28 and TRBJ1-1, the complete variable domain reads DVKVTQSSRYLVKRTGEKVFLECVQDMDHENMFWYRQDPGLGLRLIYFSYDVKMKEKGDIPEGYSVSREKKERFSLILESASTNQTSMYLCASSLLGSEAFFGQGTRLTVV.

This clone was observed at least ten times. The rearrangement links TRBV10-3 to TRBJ1-3, with TRBD1 as a possible D gene (5 bases). Germline CDR1 is ENHRY and CDR2 is SYGVKD. The CDR3 consists of 14 residues. Trimming pared 3 bases from V and 1 base from J, leaving 7 bases between. CDR3 in DNA: TGTGCCATCAGTGAAGCAGGGTCTGGAAACACCATATATTTT. As protein: CAISEAGSGNTIYF.